The 32 T cell receptor beta chains in this list originate from one sample, sequenced in a study of OX40 agonist ivuxolimab in advanced cancers. TCRdb's copy holds only in-frame clones and misses some; the assay was immunoSEQ multiplex PCR. Found here are tens of thousands of clones, roughly 89% of them singletons; the top ten hold about 0.65%. This specimen was CD4+ or CD8+ T cells sorted from blood, taken in a trial of the OX40 agonist ivuxolimab. The receptors come from an adult with an advanced solid tumor such as melanoma, head and neck, liver or kidney cancer.

The J gene is TRBJ2-3, the V gene TRBV4-3; 7 bases are shared with TRBD2. Trimming removed 3 bases from V and 2 bases from J; junction bases left unmatched: 5. This CDR3 has 15 amino acids. CDR1 and CDR2 (germline): LGHNA, YSLEER. CDR3 sequence reads: CASSQGGGPTDTQYF. The CDR3, as DNA: TGCGCCAGCAGCCAGGGCGGGGGACCCACAGATACGCAGTATTTT.

The chain has TRBV6-1 and TRBJ2-7, with 12 nucleotides matching TRBD2. CDR1 is MNHNS, CDR2 SASEGT, per germline. V gave up 0 bases and J gave up 3 bases; unmatched junction bases: 6. The length of the CDR3 is 17 residues. DNA for the CDR3: TGTGCCAGCAGTGAAGCGAAGCCGACTAGCGGGAGCTACGAGCAGTACTTC. This codes for CASSEAKPTSGSYEQYF.

J is TRBJ1-1 and V is TRBV18, with a tentative D call TRBD1 (5 bases). Germline V gene sequence: CDR1 KGHSH, CDR2 LQKENI. CDR3 length: 14 amino acids. V shed 3 bases and J shed 5 bases, with 13 bases lying between them. CDR3 bases: TGTGCCAGCTCACCGGGGGGAAGGGATACTGAAGCTTTCTTT. Its translation is CASSPGGRDTEAFF.

The table lists this clone with a few counts. In nucleotides, the CDR3 is TGCAGTGCTATAGCTAGCGTGGAGCAGTTCTTC. Residues: CSAIASVEQFF. The J gene is TRBJ2-1, the V gene TRBV20-1; TRBD2 might be the D (6 bases). Germline-derived CDR1 and CDR2 are DFQATT and SNEGSKA (reference sequence). The V and J ends lost 4 bases and 10 bases respectively, with 11 bases between them. The CDR3 is made up of 11 amino acids.

This chain connects TRBV25-1 to TRBJ2-2; possibly TRBD1 for D (5 bases). V dropped 1 base and J dropped 6 bases, with 18 bases sitting between them. The germline V gene has CDR1 MGHDK and CDR2 SYGVNS. This CDR3 region has 17 residues. Here the CDR3 DNA reads TGTGCCAGCAGTGAATTGGGTTTTGATGGGGCGGCCGGGGAGCTGTTTTTT. Its translation is CASSELGFDGAAGELFF. Combining the CDR3 with reference TRBV25-1 and TRBJ2-2 gives the whole variable domain EADIYQTPRYLVIGTGKKITLECSQTMGHDKMYWYQQDPGMELHLIHYSYGVNSTEKGDLSSESTVSRIRTEHFPLTLESARPSHTSQYLCASSELGFDGAAGELFFGEGSRLTVL.

V and J are TRBV6-1 and TRBJ1-5, with D tentatively TRBD1 (5 bases). Germline CDR1 reads MNHNS; CDR2 reads SASEGT. This CDR3 region has 17 residues. Trimming removed 4 bases from V and 0 bases from J, with 16 bases in between. The CDR3 nucleotides read TGTGCCAGCAGTGGTGTCTCGGGGGGAAATAGCAATCAGCCCCAGCATTTT. The encoded protein is CASSGVSGGNSNQPQHF.

The genes are TRBV13 and TRBJ2-7; either TRBD1 or TRBD2 may fit D (6 bases each). The CDR3 loop spans 14 amino acids. V was trimmed by 1 base and J by 5 bases, leaving 12 bases between them. Looked up from germline, CDR1 is PRHDT and CDR2 is FYEKMQ (reference sequence). DNA of the CDR3: TGTGCCAGCAGCTTAGTTCGGGGGCCGCACGAGCAGTACTTC. It is translated as CASSLVRGPHEQYF.

The chain is built from TRBV6-5 and TRBJ1-1; possibly TRBD1 for D (5 bases). V lost 4 bases and J 10 bases, leaving 13 bases between the germline ends. The V gene's germline CDR1 is MNHEY and CDR2 SVGAGI. The CDR3 has 12 amino acids. The CDR3 bases are TGTGCCAGCAGTTCCCTCGGGGCCATAGCTTTCTTT. This gives the protein CASSSLGAIAFF.

The genes are TRBV6-6 and TRBJ1-5; D uncertain. The V end lost 0 bases, the J end lost 6 bases, and 12 bases lay between the germline ends. This CDR3 is 15 amino acids long. Germline CDR1 reads MNHNY; CDR2 reads SVGAGI (reference sequence). The CDR3 bases are TGTGCCAGCAGTTACTCATTCGGCCGGGGTCAGCCCCAGCATTTT. It specifies CASSYSFGRGQPQHF.

The genes are TRBV28 and TRBJ1-2; TRBD1 agrees at 7 bases. J lost 0 bases, V lost 5 bases, and 9 bases had no gene match. Germline V CDR1 and CDR2: MDHEN, SYDVKM. CDR3 length equals 16 residues. This CDR3 reads CASSLGSQGANYGYTF. DNA for the CDR3: TGTGCCAGCAGTCTAGGGAGCCAGGGGGCTAACTATGGCTACACCTTC.

The chain recombines TRBV7-2 with TRBJ1-5, with D possibly being TRBD1 (5 bases). Looked up from germline, CDR1 is SGHTA and CDR2 is FQGNSA. CDR3 size: 18 residues. V lost 5 bases and J 0 bases, leaving 20 bases between the germline ends. The CDR3: CASSPYGGRLNSNQPQHF. CDR3 nucleotides: TGTGCCAGCAGCCCTTACGGGGGTCGTTTGAATAGCAATCAGCCCCAGCATTTT.

The chain's CDR3 is CASSLFGISGANVLTF. CDR3 nucleotides: TGTGCCAGCAGTTTATTTGGTATCTCTGGGGCCAACGTCCTGACTTTC. The chain uses TRBV27 and TRBJ2-6; D gene uncertain. Per the germline V gene, CDR1 is MNHEY and CDR2 is SMNVEV (reference sequence). Trimming removed 1 base from V and 0 bases from J, with 7 bases in between. This CDR3 is 16 amino acids long.

The chain links TRBV5-1 to TRBJ2-1; D possibly corresponds to TRBD1 (5 bases). The CDR3 covers 13 residues. The V end was cut by 4 bases, the J end by 10 bases, with 15 bases between. Germline loops: CDR1 SGHRS, CDR2 YFSETQ. CDR3 amino acids: CASSHPQGREQFF. The DNA of the CDR3 is TGCGCCAGCAGCCACCCCCAGGGTCGGGAGCAGTTCTTC.

The chain recombines TRBV14 with TRBJ2-3; 12 nucleotides align to TRBD1. The CDR3 spans 15 residues. Germline CDR1 SGHDN, CDR2 FVKESK. Trimming cost V 4 bases and J 7 bases; bases outside gene matches: 6. CDR3 nucleotide sequence: TGTGCCAGCAGCCGACCGGGACAGGGGGCAAATACGCAGTATTTT. Translation: CASSRPGQGANTQYF.

The chain joins TRBV6-6 to TRBJ1-2; D may be TRBD1 (5 bases). CDR3 length: 13 amino acids. Germline V CDR1 and CDR2: MNHNY, SVGAGI (reference sequence). Trimming left V 6 bases short and J 12 bases short, with 20 bases between. This CDR3 reads CASSRGGEGSHTF. In DNA form, the CDR3 reads TGTGCCAGCAGCCGTGGGGGTGAGGGGAGCCACACCTTC.

V is TRBV11-2 and J is TRBJ2-3; D tentatively reads TRBD1 or TRBD2 (6 bases each). The CDR3 spans 15 residues. Germline CDR1 SGHAT, CDR2 FQNNGV. Trimming took 5 bases from V and 4 from J, leaving 16 bases between them. CDR3 sequence reads: CASSQGPASADTQYF. CDR3 nucleotides: TGTGCCAGCAGCCAGGGGCCTGCTAGCGCAGATACGCAGTATTTT.

V gene TRBV6-5 combines with J gene TRBJ1-1; maybe TRBD1 (5 bases). The germline V and J ends were trimmed by 6 bases and 0 bases, with 14 bases remaining between them. The CDR3 spans 15 residues. Per the germline V gene, CDR1 is MNHEY and CDR2 is SVGAGI. The CDR3 loop reads CASSPPRQMNTEAFF. As DNA, the CDR3 is TGTGCCAGCAGCCCACCCCGACAGATGAACACTGAAGCTTTCTTT.

The chain has TRBV25-1 and TRBJ2-7; D is perhaps TRBD1 (6 bases). Trimming took off 1 base at V and 1 base at J, with 11 bases between the two ends. The germline V gene encodes CDR1 MGHDK and CDR2 SYGVNS. The CDR3 length is 15 residues. CDR3 sequence: CASSEFKGVSYEQYF. The CDR3 bases are TGTGCCAGCAGTGAATTCAAGGGGGTTTCCTACGAGCAGTACTTC.

This chain joins TRBV7-9 and TRBJ1-4, with TRBD1 as a possible D gene (5 bases). Germline CDR1 and CDR2: SEHNR and FQNEAQ (reference sequence). The CDR3 has 16 amino acids. With 5 bases removed from V and 4 bases from J, the gap between germline ends came to 17 bases. The CDR3 protein is CASSLTSRGFNEKLFF. CDR3 nucleotide sequence: TGTGCCAGCAGCCTTACCTCCCGGGGCTTTAATGAAAAACTGTTTTTT.

The chain couples TRBV5-1 to TRBJ2-3; no reliable D call. Trimming shortened V by 3 bases and J by 9 bases, and 8 bases separated the two germline ends. CDR1 is SGHRS and CDR2 is YFSETQ in the germline V gene. The CDR3 totals 11 residues. Written as DNA, the CDR3 is TGCGCCAGCAGCTCCACCGGGACGCAGTATTTT. Protein product: CASSSTGTQYF.

This chain joins TRBV5-1 and TRBJ2-7; D remains ambiguous. Germline V gene data show CDR1 as SGHRS and CDR2 as YFSETQ. V lost 2 bases to trimming and J lost 0 bases, with 6 bases between them. The CDR3 covers 13 residues. CDR3 region: CASSLDNSYEQYF. In DNA form, the CDR3 reads TGCGCCAGCAGCTTAGACAACTCCTACGAGCAGTACTTC.

This sequence joins TRBV11-2 and TRBJ2-1, with 13 bases that match TRBD2. The J segment lost 5 bases and the V segment lost 5 bases, leaving 6 bases of the junction unmatched. This CDR3 is 16 amino acids long. Per the germline V gene, CDR1 is SGHAT and CDR2 is FQNNGV. CDR3 nucleotides: TGTGCCAGCAGCCGCCTTGGACTAGCGGGGGACAATGAGCAGTTCTTC. As protein: CASSRLGLAGDNEQFF.

This clone has a handful of counts. The chain links TRBV11-2 to TRBJ2-7; D perhaps matches TRBD1 (6 bases). In germline, CDR1 is SGHAT, CDR2 FQNNGV. CDR3 length: 14 amino acids. V shed 5 bases and J shed 3 bases, with 14 bases lying between them. This CDR3 reads CASSARTRGYEQYF. The CDR3 DNA follows: TGTGCCAGCAGCGCACGCACCAGGGGCTACGAGCAGTACTTC.

This chain uses TRBV28 with TRBJ1-5; D might be TRBD1 (6 bases). This CDR3 has 15 amino acids. CDR1 is MDHEN and CDR2 is SYDVKM in the germline V gene. Between the trimmed V and J ends, which lost 6 bases and 0 bases, there was a span of 12 bases. CDR3 loop: CASRRAQGSNQPQHF. DNA for the CDR3: TGTGCCAGCAGACGTGCACAGGGTAGCAATCAGCCCCAGCATTTT.

The rearrangement joins TRBV4-1 to TRBJ2-7; D tentatively fits TRBD1 or TRBD2 (5 bases each). The V and J ends lost 0 bases and 6 bases respectively, with 15 bases between them. Germline V gives CDR1 MGHRA, CDR2 YSYEKL. The length of the CDR3 is 15 residues. The CDR3 sequence: CASSQDTGALREQYF. Written as DNA, the CDR3 is TGCGCCAGCAGCCAAGACACCGGGGCCCTTCGCGAGCAGTACTTC.

This clone was recorded once. J is TRBJ2-7 and V is TRBV6-6, with D perhaps matching TRBD1 (5 bases). The ends were cut back, 4 bases at V and 3 bases at J, with 16 bases in the middle. CDR1 MNHNY and CDR2 SVGAGI come from the germline V gene (reference sequence). The CDR3 is 15 residues long. CDR3: CASSSTGFPLYEQYF. The DNA for the CDR3 is TGTGCCAGCAGTTCTACAGGTTTTCCCCTCTACGAGCAGTACTTC.

The gene calls are TRBV11-2 and TRBJ1-3; tentatively, D is TRBD1 (5 bases). Germline V gene sequence: CDR1 SGHAT, CDR2 FQNNGV. CDR3 length: 16 amino acids. The V gene lost 1 base and the J gene lost 4 bases, with 14 bases spanning the gap. CDR3 in DNA: TGTGCCAGCAGCTTAGTAGCGGGGCCAGGAGGAAACACCATATATTTT. Amino acid sequence: CASSLVAGPGGNTIYF.

The V gene is TRBV27, the J gene TRBJ2-7, with 11 bases lining up with TRBD1. This CDR3 has 14 amino acids. Germline V gene lookup returns CDR1 MNHEY and CDR2 SMNVEV (reference sequence). Unmatched junction bases numbered 4, after V lost 2 bases and J lost 7 bases. CDR3 residues: CASSLRTGGEEQYF. The CDR3 DNA is TGTGCCAGCAGTTTAAGGACAGGGGGCGAGGAGCAGTACTTC.

J is TRBJ2-7 and V is TRBV7-9, with no clear D. Deletions cut 5 bases from V and 7 bases from J, with 12 bases between. The CDR3 sequence is 12 residues long. Germline V gene lookup returns CDR1 SEHNR and CDR2 FQNEAQ (reference sequence). Written as DNA, the CDR3 is TGTGCCAGCAGCACCCGTGGCAGTGAGCAGTACTTC. Translating it yields CASSTRGSEQYF.

Remarks on this clone: The junction shows a germline mismatch at one end, possibly a read error. The chain employs TRBV7-8 and TRBJ1-5, with D unresolved. Germline assignment: CDR1 SGHVS and CDR2 FQNEAQ. The CDR3 totals 16 residues. For the CDR3, the DNA is TGTGCCAGCAGCGTAGCGCCCGGAGCGAGGGATCAGCCCCAGCATTTT. Its protein product is CASSVAPGARDQPQHF. The variable domain in full, with the rest retrieved from reference TRBV7-8 and TRBJ1-5, is GAGVSQSPRYKVAKRGQDVALRCDPISGHVSLFWYQQALGQGPEFLTYFQNEAQLDKSGLPSDRFFAERPEGSVSTLKIQRTQQEDSAVYLCASSVAPGARDQPQHFGDGTRLSIL.

The chain recombines TRBV4-2 with TRBJ2-7, with D perhaps matching TRBD1 or TRBD2 (5 bases each). The CDR3 extends over 14 amino acids. Trimming pared 3 bases from V and 4 bases from J, leaving 13 bases between. Germline values: CDR1 LGHNA, CDR2 YNFKEQ. The CDR3 sequence: CASSQGTVRYEQYF. In DNA, the CDR3 is TGTGCCAGCAGCCAGGGGACGGTGCGTTACGAGCAGTACTTC.

The V and J genes are TRBV19 and TRBJ1-2, with a weak D call TRBD1 (6 bases). The CDR3 runs 15 residues. With 7 bases removed from V and 8 bases from J, the gap between germline ends came to 23 bases. CDR1 and CDR2 from the germline V gene are LNHDA and SQIVND (reference sequence). The CDR3 region is CASKTGPQMINGYTF. The DNA for the CDR3 is TGTGCCAGTAAAACAGGGCCGCAAATGATCAACGGCTACACCTTC.